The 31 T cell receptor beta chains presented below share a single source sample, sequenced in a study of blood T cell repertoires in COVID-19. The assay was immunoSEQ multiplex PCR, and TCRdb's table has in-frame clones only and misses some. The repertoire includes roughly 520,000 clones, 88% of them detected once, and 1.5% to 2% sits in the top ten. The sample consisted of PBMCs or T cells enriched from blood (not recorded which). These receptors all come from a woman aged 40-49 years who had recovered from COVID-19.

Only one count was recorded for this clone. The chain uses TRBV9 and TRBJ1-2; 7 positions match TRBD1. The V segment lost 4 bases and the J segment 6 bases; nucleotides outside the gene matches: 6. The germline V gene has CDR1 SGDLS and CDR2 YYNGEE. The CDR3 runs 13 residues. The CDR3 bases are TGTGCCAGCAGCTCTACAGGGGTTGATGGCTACACCTTC. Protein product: CASSSTGVDGYTF.

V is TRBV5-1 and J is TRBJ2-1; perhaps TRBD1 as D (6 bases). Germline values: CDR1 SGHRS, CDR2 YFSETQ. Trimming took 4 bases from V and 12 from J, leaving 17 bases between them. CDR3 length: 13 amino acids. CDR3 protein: CASSQETGRLQFF. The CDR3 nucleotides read TGCGCCAGCAGCCAAGAGACAGGCCGTCTGCAGTTCTTC.

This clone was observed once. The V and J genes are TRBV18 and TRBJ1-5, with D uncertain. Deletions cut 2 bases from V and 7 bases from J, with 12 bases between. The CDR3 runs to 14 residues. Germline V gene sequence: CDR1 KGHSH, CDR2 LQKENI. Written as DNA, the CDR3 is TGTGCCAGCTCACCATCGTCGCAGAAACAGCCCCAGCATTTT. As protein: CASSPSSQKQPQHF. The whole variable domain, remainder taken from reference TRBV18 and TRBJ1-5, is NAGVMQNPRHLVRRRGQEARLRCSPMKGHSHVYWYRQLPEEGLKFMVYLQKENIIDESGMPKERFSAEFPKEGPSILRIQQVVRGDSAAYFCASSPSSQKQPQHFGDGTRLSIL.

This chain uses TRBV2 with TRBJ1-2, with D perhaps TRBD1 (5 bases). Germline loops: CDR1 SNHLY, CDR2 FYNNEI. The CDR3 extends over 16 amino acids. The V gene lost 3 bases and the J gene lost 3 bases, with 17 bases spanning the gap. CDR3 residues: CASSDTFQGSDYGYTF. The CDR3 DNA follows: TGTGCCAGCAGTGATACTTTCCAGGGTTCTGACTATGGCTACACCTTC.

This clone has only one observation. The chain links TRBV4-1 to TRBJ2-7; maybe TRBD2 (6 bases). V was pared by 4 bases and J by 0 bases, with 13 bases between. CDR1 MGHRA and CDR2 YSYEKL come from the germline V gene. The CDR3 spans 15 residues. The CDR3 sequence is CASSLTSQNSYEQYF. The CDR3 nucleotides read TGCGCCAGCAGCCTCACTAGCCAGAACTCCTACGAGCAGTACTTC.

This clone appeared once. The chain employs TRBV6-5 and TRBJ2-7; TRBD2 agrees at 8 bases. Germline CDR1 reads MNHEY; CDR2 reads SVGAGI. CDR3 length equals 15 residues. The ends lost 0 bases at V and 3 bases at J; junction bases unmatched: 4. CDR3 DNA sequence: TGTGCCAGCAGTTACTCGAGACGGGAGGGCTACGAGCAGTACTTC. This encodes CASSYSRREGYEQYF.

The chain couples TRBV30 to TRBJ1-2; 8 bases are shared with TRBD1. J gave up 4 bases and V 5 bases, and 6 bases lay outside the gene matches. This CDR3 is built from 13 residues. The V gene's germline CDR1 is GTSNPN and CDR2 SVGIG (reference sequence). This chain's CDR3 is CAWADRGVYGYTF. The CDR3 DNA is TGTGCCTGGGCCGACAGGGGCGTCTATGGCTACACCTTC.

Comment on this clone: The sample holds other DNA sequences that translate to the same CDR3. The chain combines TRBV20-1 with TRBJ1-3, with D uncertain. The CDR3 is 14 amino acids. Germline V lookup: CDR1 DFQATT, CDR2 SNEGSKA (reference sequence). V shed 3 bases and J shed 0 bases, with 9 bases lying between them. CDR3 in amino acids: CSASFGSSGNTIYF. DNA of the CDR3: TGCAGTGCTAGTTTCGGTTCCTCTGGAAACACCATATATTTT.

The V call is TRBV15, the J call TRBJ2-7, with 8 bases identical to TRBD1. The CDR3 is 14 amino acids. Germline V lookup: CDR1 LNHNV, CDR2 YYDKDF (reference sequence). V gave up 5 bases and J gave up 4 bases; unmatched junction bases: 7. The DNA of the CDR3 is TGTGCCACCAGCCCCGACAGGGGTCTATACGAGCAGTACTTC. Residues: CATSPDRGLYEQYF.

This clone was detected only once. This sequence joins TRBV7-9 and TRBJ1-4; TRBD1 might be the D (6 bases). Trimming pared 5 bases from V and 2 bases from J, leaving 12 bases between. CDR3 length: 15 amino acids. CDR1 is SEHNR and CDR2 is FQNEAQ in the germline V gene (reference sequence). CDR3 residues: CASSGPGATNEKLFF. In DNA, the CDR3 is TGTGCCAGCAGCGGCCCAGGGGCTACTAATGAAAAACTGTTTTTT.

The CDR3, as DNA: TGTGCTAGTGGTTCCCTCCCCGAGGATATGCGATGGACTGAAGCTTTCTTT. Translating gives CASGSLPEDMRWTEAFF. The J gene is TRBJ1-1, the V gene TRBV12-5; D ambiguous. This CDR3 has 17 amino acids. V was shortened by 4 bases and J by 5 bases, with 23 bases between the two germline ends. Germline loops: CDR1 LGHNT, CDR2 FRNRAP.

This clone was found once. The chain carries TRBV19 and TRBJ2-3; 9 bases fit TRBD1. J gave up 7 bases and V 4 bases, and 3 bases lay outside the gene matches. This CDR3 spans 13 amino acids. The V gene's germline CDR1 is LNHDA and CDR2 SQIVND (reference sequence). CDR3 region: CASSRTGVNTQYF. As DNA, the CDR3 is TGTGCCAGTAGTAGGACAGGGGTGAATACGCAGTATTTT. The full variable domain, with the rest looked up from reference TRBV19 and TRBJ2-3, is DGGITQSPKYLFRKEGQNVTLSCEQNLNHDAMYWYRQDPGQGLRLIYYSQIVNDFQKGDIAEGYSVSREKKESFPLTVTSAQKNPTAFYLCASSRTGVNTQYFGPGTRLTVL.

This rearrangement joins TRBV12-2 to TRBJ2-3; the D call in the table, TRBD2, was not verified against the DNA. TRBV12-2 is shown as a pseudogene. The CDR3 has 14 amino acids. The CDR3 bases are TGTGCAAGTCGCCCTCGACTAGGATCAGATACGCAGTATTTT. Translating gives CASRPRLGSDTQYF.

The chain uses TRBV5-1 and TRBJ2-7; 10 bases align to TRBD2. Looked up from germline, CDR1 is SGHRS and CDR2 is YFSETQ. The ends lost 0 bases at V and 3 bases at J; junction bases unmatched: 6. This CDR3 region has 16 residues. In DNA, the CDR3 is TGCGCCAGCAGCTTGGCCGGGACTAGCGTCCTCTACGAGCAGTACTTC. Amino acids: CASSLAGTSVLYEQYF.

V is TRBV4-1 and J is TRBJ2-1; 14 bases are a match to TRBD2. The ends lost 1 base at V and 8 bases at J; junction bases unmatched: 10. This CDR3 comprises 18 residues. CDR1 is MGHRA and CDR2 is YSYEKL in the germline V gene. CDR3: CASSQAAGTSGSLHEQFF. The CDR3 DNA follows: TGCGCCAGCAGCCAAGCCGCCGGGACTAGCGGGAGTCTCCATGAGCAGTTCTTC.

The CDR3 nucleotides read TGTGCCAGCAGCAACGGACAGGTAGTTGGCGAGCAGTACTTC. Translation gives CASSNGQVVGEQYF. J is TRBJ2-7 and V is TRBV5-4, with TRBD1 matching 7 bases. This CDR3 is built from 14 residues. Germline trimming cut 4 bases from V and 6 bases from J; bases unmatched to any gene: 10. Germline V gene sequence: CDR1 SGHNT, CDR2 YYREEE (reference sequence).

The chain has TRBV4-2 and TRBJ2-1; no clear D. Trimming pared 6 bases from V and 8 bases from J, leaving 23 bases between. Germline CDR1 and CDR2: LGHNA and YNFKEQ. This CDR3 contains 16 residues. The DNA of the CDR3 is TGTGCCAGCAGACCAAGAATGGGCCTGGTGAACGATGAGCAGTTCTTC. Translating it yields CASRPRMGLVNDEQFF.

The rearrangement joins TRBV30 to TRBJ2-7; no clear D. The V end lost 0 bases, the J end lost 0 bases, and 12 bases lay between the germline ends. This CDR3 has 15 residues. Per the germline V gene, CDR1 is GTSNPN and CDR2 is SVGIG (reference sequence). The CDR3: CAWSVVTKNSYEQYF. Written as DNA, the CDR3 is TGTGCCTGGAGTGTAGTGACAAAAAACTCCTACGAGCAGTACTTC.

The CDR3 DNA sequence: TGTGCCAGCAGCTTTGGTCATCGGGAGAGCTCCTACGAGCAGTACTTC. Protein: CASSFGHRESSYEQYF. This chain connects TRBV11-3 to TRBJ2-7; D possibly corresponds to TRBD2 (6 bases). Germline V gene lookup returns CDR1 SGHNT and CDR2 YENEEA. V was cut by 3 bases and J by 0 bases, with 15 bases left in between. The CDR3 spans 16 residues.

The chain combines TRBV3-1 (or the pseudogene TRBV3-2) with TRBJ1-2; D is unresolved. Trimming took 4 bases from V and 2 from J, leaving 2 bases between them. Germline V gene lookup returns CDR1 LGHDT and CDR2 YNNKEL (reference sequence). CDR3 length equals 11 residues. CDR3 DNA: TGTGCCAGCAGCCTAAACTATGGCTACACCTTC. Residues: CASSLNYGYTF.

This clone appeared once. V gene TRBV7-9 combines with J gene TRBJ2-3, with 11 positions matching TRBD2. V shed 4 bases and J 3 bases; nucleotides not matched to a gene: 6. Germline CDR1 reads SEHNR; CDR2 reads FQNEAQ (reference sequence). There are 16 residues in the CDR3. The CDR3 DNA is TGTGCCAGCAGCTCCCCGGGACTAGCGGAGACAGATACGCAGTATTTT. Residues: CASSSPGLAETDTQYF.

The CDR3 DNA follows: TGTGCCAGCAGCTTCTCGGCTGACGGGGGCTATGGCTACACCTTC. Translated, it gives CASSFSADGGYGYTF. The V gene is TRBV7-9, the J gene TRBJ1-2, with a possible D match to TRBD1 (5 bases). The CDR3 loop spans 15 amino acids. V was cut by 3 bases and J by 4 bases, with 15 bases left in between. Looked up from germline, CDR1 is SEHNR and CDR2 is FQNEAQ (reference sequence).

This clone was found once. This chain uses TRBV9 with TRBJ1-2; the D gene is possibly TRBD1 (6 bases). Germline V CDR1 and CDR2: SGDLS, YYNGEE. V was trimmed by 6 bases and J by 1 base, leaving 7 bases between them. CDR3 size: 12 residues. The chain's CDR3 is CASTGDNYGYTF. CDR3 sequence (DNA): TGTGCCAGCACAGGGGATAACTATGGCTACACCTTC.

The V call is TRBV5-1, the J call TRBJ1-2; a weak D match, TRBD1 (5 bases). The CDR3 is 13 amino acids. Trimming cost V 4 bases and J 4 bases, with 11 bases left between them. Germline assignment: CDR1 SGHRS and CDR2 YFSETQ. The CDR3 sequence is CASSNTGLYGYTF. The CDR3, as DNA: TGCGCCAGCAGCAATACAGGTCTCTATGGCTACACCTTC.

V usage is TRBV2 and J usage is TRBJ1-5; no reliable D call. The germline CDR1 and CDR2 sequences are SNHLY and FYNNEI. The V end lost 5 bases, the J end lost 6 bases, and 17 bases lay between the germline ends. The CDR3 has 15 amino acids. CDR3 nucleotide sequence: TGTGCCAGCAGTTCGGACTCTGGTGCTGGTCAGCCCCAGCATTTT. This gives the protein CASSSDSGAGQPQHF.

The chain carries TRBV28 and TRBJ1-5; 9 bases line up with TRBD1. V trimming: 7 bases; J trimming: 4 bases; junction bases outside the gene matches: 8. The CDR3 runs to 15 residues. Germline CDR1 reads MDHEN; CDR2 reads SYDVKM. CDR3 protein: CASIVRTGVNQPQHF. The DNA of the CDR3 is TGTGCCAGCATTGTTAGGACAGGGGTAAATCAGCCCCAGCATTTT. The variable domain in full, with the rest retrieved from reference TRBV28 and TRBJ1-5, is DVKVTQSSRYLVKRTGEKVFLECVQDMDHENMFWYRQDPGLGLRLIYFSYDVKMKEKGDIPEGYSVSREKKERFSLILESASTNQTSMYLCASIVRTGVNQPQHFGDGTRLSIL.

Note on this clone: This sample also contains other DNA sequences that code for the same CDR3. This CDR3 reads CASRVGGANYGYTF. CDR3 nucleotide sequence: TGTGCCAGCAGGGTGGGAGGGGCCAACTATGGCTACACCTTC. The V gene is TRBV6-5, the J gene TRBJ1-2; a possible D gene is TRBD1 (5 bases). V dropped 6 bases and J dropped 2 bases, with 13 bases sitting between them. The CDR3 length is 14 residues. Germline V gene lookup returns CDR1 MNHEY and CDR2 SVGAGI.

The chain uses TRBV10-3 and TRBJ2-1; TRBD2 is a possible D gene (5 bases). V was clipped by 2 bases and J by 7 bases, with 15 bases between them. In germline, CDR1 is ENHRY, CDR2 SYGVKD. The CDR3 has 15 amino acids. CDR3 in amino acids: CAISEPHNSGNEQFF. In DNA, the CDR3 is TGTGCCATCAGTGAGCCCCACAATTCGGGAAATGAGCAGTTCTTC.

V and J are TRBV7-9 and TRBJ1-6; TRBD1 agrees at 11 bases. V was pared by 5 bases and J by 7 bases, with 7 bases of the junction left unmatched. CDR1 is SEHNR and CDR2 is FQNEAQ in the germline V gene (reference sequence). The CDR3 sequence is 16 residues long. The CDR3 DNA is TGTGCCAGCAGCCCCAGGACAGGGGGCCTGAATTCACCCCTCCACTTT. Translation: CASSPRTGGLNSPLHF.

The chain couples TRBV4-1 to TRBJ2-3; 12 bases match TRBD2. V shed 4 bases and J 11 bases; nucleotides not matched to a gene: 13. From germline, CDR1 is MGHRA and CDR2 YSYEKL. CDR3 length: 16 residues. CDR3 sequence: CASSPAGTSGLLKQYF. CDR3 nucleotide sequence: TGCGCCAGCAGCCCCGCCGGGACTAGCGGGCTTTTGAAGCAGTATTTT.

CDR3 nucleotide sequence: TGTGCCAGCAGTTACTCATCACCAGCCTACGAGCAGTACTTC. Translating gives CASSYSSPAYEQYF. The gene calls are TRBV6-2 or TRBV6-3 and TRBJ2-7; D call uncertain. The CDR3 loop spans 14 amino acids. V lost 0 bases and J lost 2, with 8 bases in between. Germline CDR1 and CDR2: MNHEY and SVGEGT.